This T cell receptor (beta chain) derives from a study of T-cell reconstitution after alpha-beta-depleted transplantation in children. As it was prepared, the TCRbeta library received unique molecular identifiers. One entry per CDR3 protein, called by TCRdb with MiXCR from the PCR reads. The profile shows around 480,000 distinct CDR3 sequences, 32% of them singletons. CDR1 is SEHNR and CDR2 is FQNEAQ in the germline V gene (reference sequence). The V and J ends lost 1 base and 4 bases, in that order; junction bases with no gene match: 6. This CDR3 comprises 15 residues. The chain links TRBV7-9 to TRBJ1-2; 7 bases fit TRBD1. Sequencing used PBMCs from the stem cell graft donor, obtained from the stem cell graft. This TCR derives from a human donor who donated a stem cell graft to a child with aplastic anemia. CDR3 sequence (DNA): TGTGCCAGCAGCTTAGAAAGGGGGCTCGGCTATGGCTACACCTTC. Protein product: CASSLERGLGYGYTF. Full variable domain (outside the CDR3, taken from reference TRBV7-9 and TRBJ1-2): DTGVSQNPRHKITKRGQNVTFRCDPISEHNRLYWYRQTLGQGPEFLTYFQNEAQLEKSRLLSDRFSAERPKGSFSTLEIQRTEQGDSAMYLCASSLERGLGYGYTFGSGTRLTVV.